These 3 T cell receptor beta chains came from one sample sequenced in a study of blood T cell repertoires in COVID-19. Clones were sequenced by immunoSEQ multiplex PCR, and TCRdb holds only the in-frame ones, with some missing. The sample carries roughly 90,000 clones, roughly 90% recorded once. The material sequenced was peripheral blood. Receptors originate from a man aged 50 or older with COVID-19, enrolled during active disease.

This clone was seen more than once but under ten times. V and J are TRBV6-2 or TRBV6-3 and TRBJ1-2; D is unclear. The CDR3 runs 12 residues. Germline loops: CDR1 MNHEY, CDR2 SVGEGT. V was clipped by 6 bases and J by 6 bases, with 11 bases between them. This CDR3 is CASSPTDNGYTF. The DNA of the CDR3 is TGTGCCAGCAGCCCTACAGACAATGGCTACACCTTC.

This clone showed up just a few times. The J gene is TRBJ1-5, the V gene TRBV7-8, with TRBD1 as a possible D gene (6 bases). CDR1 and CDR2 (germline): SGHVS, FQNEAQ. V gave up 6 bases and J gave up 0 bases, with 30 bases separating them. The CDR3 is made up of 21 amino acids. CDR3 amino acids: CASSLTTIDRINRNSNQPQHF. CDR3 sequence (DNA): TGTGCCAGCAGTCTTACGACAATAGACAGGATAAATCGAAATAGCAATCAGCCCCAGCATTTT.

This sequence joins TRBV4-1 and TRBJ1-3; D may be TRBD1 (5 bases). Germline assignment: CDR1 MGHRA and CDR2 YSYEKL. The V end lost 2 bases, the J end lost 2 bases, and 19 bases lay between the germline ends. The CDR3 spans 18 residues. The CDR3 reads CASSQIIPRGGTGNTIYF. CDR3 bases: TGCGCCAGCAGCCAAATTATCCCCCGGGGGGGAACTGGAAACACCATATATTTT.